This T cell receptor (beta chain) was recovered during a study of shared T cell receptors in the human thymus. Using immunoSEQ multiplex PCR, the repertoire was profiled, and TCRdb retains in-frame clones only, with some absent. The sample includes approximately 490,000 clones, about 80% of them seen just once. From germline, CDR1 is MNHNS and CDR2 SASEGT. CDR3 length: 15 amino acids. V lost 6 bases to trimming and J lost 6 bases; unmatched junction nucleotides: 11. The same data also went into a second study, on human thymus T cells. That source notes: Finnish infants who were healthy and having corrective surgery for congenital heart defects made up the donors. Thymus pieces cut out during corrective heart surgery were the tissue that was used. Seemingly biased V and J gene usage marked thymic and blood repertoires. Related research examined unrelated individuals and reported that their thymic repertoires overlapped highly.

The specimen sequenced was thymocytes. This rearrangement joins TRBV6-1 to TRBJ2-7; 10 positions match TRBD1. The TCR comes from a boy younger than two with a congenital heart defect. The CDR3 is CASRHPGQGFCEQYF. The CDR3 bases are TGTGCCAGCAGACACCCGGGACAGGGGTTTTGCGAGCAGTACTTC.